This T cell receptor (beta chain) originates from a study of cytomegalovirus exposure and HLA in healthy donors. With V trimmed by 8 bases and J by 4 bases, 4 bases remained unmatched. Germline CDR1 and CDR2: MNHEY and SMNVEV (reference sequence). CDR3 length: 13 residues. For this clone: Its target is unknown.

Primers: 60 Vbeta forward and 13 Jbeta reverse. The repertoire was sequenced with immunoSEQ multiplex PCR; TCRdb's copy has only in-frame clones and lacks some. The repertoire holds approximately 190,000 clones, over 70% seen once, with 3.8% in the top ten. The study's findings and limits: The availability of immune exposure information extended only to CMV serostatus. Some V segments, including TRBV6-2 and TRBV6-3, were excluded as indistinguishable.

This receptor was taken from a man aged 45-60 years in good health and CMV-seronegative. This chain links TRBV27 with TRBJ2-7; 11 nucleotides align to TRBD1. The sequenced sample was PBMCs. The CDR3 loop reads CASQGQGAYEQYF. The DNA for the CDR3 is TGTGCCAGCCAAGGACAGGGGGCGTACGAGCAGTACTTC.